This T cell receptor (beta chain) was obtained from a study of blood T cell repertoires in COVID-19. Background on the study: The analysed material was cDNA or gDNA that came from T cells, B-cell-depleted T cells, or PBMCs.

The CDR3 runs to 14 residues. V dropped 2 bases and J dropped 4 bases, with 11 bases sitting between them. Per germline, CDR1 SGHTA and CDR2 FQGNSA. It was within 2 weeks before study entry that exposed participants met a COVID-19 case. Original data processing: Reference gene primers were amplified, and this amplification served to estimate nucleated cell counts. Repertoires were generated with immunoSEQ multiplex PCR, while TCRdb's copy carries only in-frame clones and drops some. D and trimming were read from the DNA, whereas the V and J calls and clone size are those reported in that table. The sample yields roughly 140,000 clones, less than 90% seen once.

The sequence derives from a woman aged 50 to 60 who had been exposed to COVID-19. This chain connects TRBV7-2 to TRBJ2-5, with D maybe TRBD1 (5 bases). Source material: PBMCs or T cells enriched from blood (not recorded which). Here the CDR3 DNA reads TGTGCCAGCAGCTTATATGTGGGGCGAGAGACCCAGTACTTC. It translates to CASSLYVGRETQYF.